The entry that follows covers one T cell receptor beta chain sequence. Between the trimmed V and J ends, which lost 4 bases and 0 bases, there was a span of 3 bases. Per the germline V gene, CDR1 is MDHEN and CDR2 is SYDVKM. The CDR3 loop spans 12 amino acids. The sample originates from a study of control samples from healthy donors and cancer patients. Libraries were prepared by immunoSEQ multiplex PCR; TCRdb keeps only in-frame clonotypes and omits some of them. The sample has around 140,000 clones, under 95% seen once. This TCR derives from a man aged 18 to 35 in good health. The chain combines TRBV28 with TRBJ1-2; D not resolved. Sequenced: blood. CDR3 in amino acids: CASSYTNYGYTF. CDR3 DNA sequence: TGTGCCAGCAGTTATACTAACTATGGCTACACCTTC.